The source of this T cell receptor beta chain is a study of control samples from healthy donors and cancer patients. Assay used: immunoSEQ multiplex PCR; TCRdb lists only in-frame clones, some missing. The data show under 85,000 clones, approximately 82% seen once. The specimen was PBMCs. The TCR originated in a man in his fifties or sixties with head and neck cancer.

CDR3 in DNA: TGTGCCACACAGACTAGCGGGAGCGCAAACATTCAGTACTTC. It translates to CATQTSGSANIQYF. The J gene is TRBJ2-4, the V gene TRBV6-6; TRBD2 matches at 12 bases. This CDR3 is 14 amino acids long. In germline, CDR1 is MNHNY, CDR2 SVGAGI (reference sequence). Germline trimming cut 10 bases from V and 6 bases from J; bases unmatched to any gene: 7.